The 21 T cell receptor beta chains listed next were all sequenced from one sample in a study of Graves' ophthalmopathy and Graves' hyperthyroidism. Scientists amplified the TCR beta CDR3 regions from RNA transcripts. HTBI primers were employed in first-round RT-PCR, then a second-round multiplex PCR followed. A single record per CDR3 protein comes from TCRdb applying MiXCR to the multiplex PCR reads. The sample has roughly 1.1 million distinct CDR3 sequences, roughly two fifths seen once. Sequenced sample: peripheral blood or thyroid tissue (not recorded which). The receptors were gathered from an adult man with Graves' hyperthyroidism.

This sequence joins TRBV7-2 and TRBJ2-2, with 9 nucleotides matching TRBD1. The germline CDR1 and CDR2 sequences are SGHTA and FQGNSA. The CDR3 covers 15 residues. The V segment lost 4 bases and the J segment 4 bases; nucleotides outside the gene matches: 4. As DNA, the CDR3 is TGTGCCAGCAGCTCAGGGACAGGGCTCACCGGGGAGCTGTTTTTT. Protein: CASSSGTGLTGELFF.

The chain employs TRBV5-5 and TRBJ2-1, with unresolved D. Trimming cost V 1 base and J 7 bases, with 6 bases left between them. Germline CDR1 is SGHKS and CDR2 is YYEKEE (reference sequence). This CDR3 is built from 12 residues. CDR3 sequence reads: CASSLWENEQFF. In DNA, the CDR3 is TGTGCCAGCAGCTTGTGGGAAAATGAGCAGTTCTTC.

The chain combines TRBV11-3 with TRBJ1-5; D is unresolved. Trimming cost V 3 bases and J 11 bases, with 14 bases left between them. The germline gives CDR1 SGHNT, CDR2 YENEEA. The CDR3 loop spans 13 amino acids. The DNA for the CDR3 is TGTGCCAGCAGCTTCACTTACGGCGAGACCCAGCATTTT. It specifies CASSFTYGETQHF.

Remarks on this clonotype: A much larger clone sits a single nucleotide away, making a read error possible. This rearrangement joins TRBV20-1 to TRBJ1-2; D not certain. The length of the CDR3 is 13 residues. V was clipped by 5 bases and J by 7 bases, with 17 bases between them. Germline CDR1 is DFQATT and CDR2 is SNEGSKA (reference sequence). The CDR3 nucleotides are TGCAGTGCTGAGGTGTGGGATTTAATTGGCTACACCTTC. Translation gives CSAEVWDLIGYTF.

The sample holds many counts of this clonotype. This chain links TRBV20-1 with TRBJ1-6; 8 nucleotides align to TRBD1. Germline CDR1 reads DFQATT; CDR2 reads SNEGSKA (reference sequence). The CDR3 has 14 amino acids. With V trimmed by 3 bases and J by 9 bases, 7 bases remained unmatched. The CDR3 protein is CSARTGAFFSPLHF. The CDR3 coding sequence is TGCAGTGCTAGGACAGGGGCCTTCTTTTCACCCCTCCACTTT.

Concerning this clonotype itself: Mismatch with germline at one junction end may stem from a read error. J is TRBJ2-2 and V is TRBV29-1; D might be TRBD1 or TRBD2, each matching 5 bases. The CDR3 extends over 15 amino acids. Germline-derived CDR1 and CDR2 are SQVTM and ANQGSEA. CDR3 sequence reads: CSVSPTGANTGELFF. DNA of the CDR3: TGCAGCGTCTCACCAACCGGGGCGAACACTGGGGAGCTGTTTTTT.

Notes on this clonotype: It may be a read error: a sequence one base away is much more abundant. The V and J genes are TRBV19 and TRBJ2-5, with 8 bases matching TRBD2. Per germline, CDR1 LNHDA and CDR2 SQIVND (reference sequence). This CDR3 contains 16 residues. Written as DNA, the CDR3 is TGTGCCAGTAGTAGAGAGTGGACTAGCAGGAAAGAGCCCCAGTACTTC. It specifies CASSREWTSRKEPQYF.

This clonotype was picked up a small number of times. In this CDR3 the conserved last residue, phenylalanine or tryptophan, is missing, so a read error is likely. The chain uses TRBV4-3 and TRBJ1-1; 7 bases are a match to TRBD1. This CDR3 spans 14 amino acids. With 3 bases clipped from V and 5 bases from J, the junction kept 6 bases outside the gene matches. Germline CDR1 LGHNA, CDR2 YSLEER. The CDR3 nucleotides read TGCGCCAGCAGCCAGCTGCCAGGGGGGACTGAAGCTTTCCTT. Amino acids: CASSQLPGGTEAFL.

This clonotype was seen ten or more times. The chain employs TRBV9 and TRBJ2-7; TRBD2 aligns across 11 bases. CDR1 is SGDLS, CDR2 YYNGEE, per germline. The CDR3 sequence is 17 residues long. The V gene end was trimmed by 0 bases and the J gene end by 3 bases; junction bases not matched to a gene: 8. The CDR3 protein is CASSVGPRLAGSYEQYF. In DNA form, the CDR3 reads TGTGCCAGCAGCGTAGGTCCTAGACTAGCGGGGAGCTACGAGCAGTACTTC.

This clonotype has at least ten counts. The J gene is TRBJ1-6, the V gene TRBV5-1; D gene uncertain. The V and J ends lost 0 bases and 13 bases respectively, with 26 bases between them. Germline V CDR1 and CDR2: SGHRS, YFSETQ. The CDR3 contains 18 residues. The CDR3 nucleotides read TGCGCCAGCAGCTTGGCCGGTGCGGGGAGTGGGAGAATTCACCCCCTCCACTTT. Amino acids: CASSLAGAGSGRIHPLHF.

This chain uses TRBV5-1 with TRBJ1-1, with D uncertain. This CDR3 has 13 amino acids. Looked up from germline, CDR1 is SGHRS and CDR2 is YFSETQ. Trimming took off 0 bases at V and 7 bases at J, with 10 bases between the two ends. CDR3 bases: TGCGCCAGCAGCTTGGCCAAGGGTGATGAAGCTTTCTTT. Encoded protein: CASSLAKGDEAFF.

This clonotype was picked up many times. The rearrangement uses TRBV7-8 and TRBJ2-7; D is perhaps TRBD1 (6 bases). The germline CDR1 and CDR2 sequences are SGHVS and FQNEAQ. The CDR3 consists of 15 residues. The ends were cut back, 5 bases at V and 3 bases at J, with 17 bases in the middle. The CDR3 DNA is TGTGCCAGCAGCCGTTTCCCGCAGGGGAACTACGAGCAGTACTTC. Translation gives CASSRFPQGNYEQYF.

This clonotype occurred many times. This chain uses TRBV15 with TRBJ1-2; no reliable D call. The V end was cut by 0 bases, the J end by 4 bases, with 12 bases between. Germline loops: CDR1 LNHNV, CDR2 YYDKDF (reference sequence). The CDR3 is made up of 15 amino acids. For the CDR3, the DNA is TGTGCCACCAGCAGAGAGACCCAGGCAATCTATGGCTACACCTTC. Translated, it gives CATSRETQAIYGYTF.

A few counts support this clonotype. The V gene is TRBV7-2, the J gene TRBJ2-7; maybe TRBD1 (5 bases). Trimming took off 5 bases at V and 6 bases at J, with 11 bases between the two ends. The CDR3 is 12 residues long. CDR1 and CDR2 (germline): SGHTA, FQGNSA. In DNA, the CDR3 is TGTGCCAGCAGCCTACAGGATCTCGAGCAGTACTTC. This codes for CASSLQDLEQYF.

The table lists this clonotype with many counts. The chain links TRBV11-2 to TRBJ2-7; D perhaps matches TRBD2 (5 bases). In germline, CDR1 is SGHAT, CDR2 FQNNGV. The length of the CDR3 is 15 residues. V gave up 4 bases and J gave up 3 bases, with 16 bases separating them. The CDR3, as DNA: TGTGCCAGCAGCTCAGGTCAATACAGCGGCTACGAGCAGTACTTC. It codes for CASSSGQYSGYEQYF.

This clonotype was seen ten or more times. CDR3 DNA sequence: TGCAGTGCGAGGCGGGGACGAAACACTGAAGCTTTCTTT. This gives the protein CSARRGRNTEAFF. The chain has TRBV20-1 and TRBJ1-1; perhaps TRBD1 as D (5 bases). Germline values: CDR1 DFQATT, CDR2 SNEGSKA (reference sequence). The CDR3 spans 13 residues. The V end lost 6 bases, the J end lost 2 bases, and 13 bases lay between the germline ends.

This sequence joins TRBV30 and TRBJ2-7; tentative D call: TRBD1 (6 bases). The V end lost 4 bases, the J end lost 6 bases, and 16 bases lay between the germline ends. Germline values: CDR1 GTSNPN, CDR2 SVGIG (reference sequence). The CDR3 length is 13 residues. The CDR3 DNA is TGTGCCTGGAACACCCAGGGGTTCGGCGAGCAGTACTTC. It encodes CAWNTQGFGEQYF.

Concerning this clonotype itself: One junction end does not reproduce the germline sequence, and a read error may be involved. CDR3 sequence reads: CASSPIRAPGLPRQYF. The CDR3 DNA reads as TGTGCCAGCAGCCCGATACGGGCCCCGGGACTCCCGCGGCAGTACTTC. This chain connects TRBV10-2 to TRBJ2-7; D possibly corresponds to TRBD2 (6 bases). Germline V CDR1 and CDR2: WSHSY, SAAADI. The CDR3 has 16 residues.

This clonotype was recorded many times. V usage is TRBV2 and J usage is TRBJ1-2; unclear D gene. The ends were cut back, 6 bases at V and 0 bases at J, with 8 bases in the middle. The CDR3 extends over 13 amino acids. Germline V lookup: CDR1 SNHLY, CDR2 FYNNEI. The DNA of the CDR3 is TGTGCCAGCAGAGGAGAGGCTAACTATGGCTACACCTTC. This translates into CASRGEANYGYTF.

Comments on this clonotype: This is likely a read error, given that the CDR3 carries no conserved phenylalanine or tryptophan at its end. The DNA is left out, because the CDR3 cannot be placed on it with certainty; the CDR3 is given as TCRdb lists it. The J gene is TRBJ1-1, the V gene TRBV20-1; the table's TRBD1 call for D was not verified on the DNA. 10 amino acids form the CDR3, both terminal residues included. Per germline, CDR1 DFQATT and CDR2 SNEGSKA (reference sequence). This chain's CDR3 is CSAMRGLANY.

To note about this clonotype: A junction end diverges from the germline sequence, so it may reflect a read error. The chain couples TRBV6-2 or TRBV6-3 to TRBJ1-2; possible D gene TRBD1, 6 bases. The CDR3 sequence is 13 residues long. Germline lookup yields CDR1 MNHEY and CDR2 SVGEGT. The CDR3, as DNA: TGTGCCATCAGTGACAGGTTGGAGGGTGGCTACACCTTC. Encoded protein: CAISDRLEGGYTF.